This passage covers 5 T cell receptor beta chains from one sample sequenced in a study of control samples from healthy donors and cancer patients. Generated by immunoSEQ multiplex PCR, the TCRdb table keeps only in-frame clones and is missing some. This table has about 82,000 clones, about 93% appearing once. Material: blood. The source is a woman between 18 and 29 years old in good health.

This sequence joins TRBV7-9 and TRBJ1-2; D is uncertain. The CDR3 contains 14 residues. The V and J ends lost 5 bases and 2 bases respectively, with 12 bases between them. CDR1 and CDR2 from the germline V gene are SEHNR and FQNEAQ (reference sequence). In DNA form, the CDR3 reads TGTGCCAGCAGCGCCCCGGAGGAAAACTATGGCTACACCTTC. Translating it yields CASSAPEENYGYTF. The entire variable domain, with the rest obtained from reference TRBV7-9 and TRBJ1-2, is as follows: DTGVSQNPRHKITKRGQNVTFRCDPISEHNRLYWYRQTLGQGPEFLTYFQNEAQLEKSRLLSDRFSAERPKGSFSTLEIQRTEQGDSAMYLCASSAPEENYGYTFGSGTRLTVV.

The rearrangement links TRBV7-9 to TRBJ2-4; TRBD1 matches at 7 bases. Looked up from germline, CDR1 is SEHNR and CDR2 is FQNEAQ (reference sequence). With 4 bases clipped from V and 6 bases from J, the junction kept 6 bases outside the gene matches. CDR3 size: 14 residues. The CDR3 nucleotides read TGTGCCAGCAGCTCTCGGACAGGAGTAAACATTCAGTACTTC. Translation gives CASSSRTGVNIQYF.

The chain employs TRBV4-3 and TRBJ1-1; no clear D gene. Between the trimmed V and J ends, which lost 0 bases and 10 bases, there was a span of 15 bases. Germline V lookup: CDR1 LGHNA, CDR2 YSLEER. The CDR3 runs 14 residues. CDR3 nucleotide sequence: TGCGCCAGCAGCCAAGAAGCTGCGGGGTCTAGAGCTTTCTTT. Protein: CASSQEAAGSRAFF.

CDR3 DNA sequence: TGTGCCAGCACCGCCGGGACAGGGAGATACGAGCAGTACTTC. Its translation is CASTAGTGRYEQYF. The chain links TRBV28 to TRBJ2-7; the match to TRBD1 covers 9 bases. The germline V gene encodes CDR1 MDHEN and CDR2 SYDVKM. J lost 4 bases, V lost 7 bases, and 8 bases had no gene match. The CDR3 contains 14 residues.

V usage is TRBV10-2 and J usage is TRBJ2-3, with no clear D. V was cut by 6 bases and J by 7 bases, with 11 bases left in between. Per germline, CDR1 WSHSY and CDR2 SAAADI. The CDR3 covers 12 residues. CDR3: CASSRETNTQYF. For the CDR3, the DNA is TGCGCCAGCAGCCGAGAAACCAATACGCAGTATTTT.